Listed here are 28 T cell receptor beta chains from one sample, sequenced in a study of cytomegalovirus exposure and HLA in healthy donors. PCR was performed using 60 Vbeta and 13 Jbeta primers. TCRdb's copy holds only in-frame clones and misses some; the assay was immunoSEQ multiplex PCR. Counted here are about 160,000 clones, 82% occurring once; the ten biggest clones make up approximately 1.5%. The specimen was PBMCs. Source of these receptors: a girl aged 10-17 years in good health and CMV-seropositive.

The chain is built from TRBV28 and TRBJ2-7; D is uncertain. The CDR3 loop spans 13 amino acids. Per the germline V gene, CDR1 is MDHEN and CDR2 is SYDVKM. V lost 3 bases and J 11 bases, leaving 17 bases between the germline ends. CDR3: CASSFLDTGGEYF. The CDR3, as DNA: TGTGCCAGCAGTTTCCTCGACACTGGTGGTGAGTACTTC. The variable domain in full, completed from reference TRBV28 and TRBJ2-7, reads DVKVTQSSRYLVKRTGEKVFLECVQDMDHENMFWYRQDPGLGLRLIYFSYDVKMKEKGDIPEGYSVSREKKERFSLILESASTNQTSMYLCASSFLDTGGEYFGPGTRLTVT.

The chain carries TRBV7-2 and TRBJ2-1, with 10 bases fitting TRBD2. Germline V gene data show CDR1 as SGHTA and CDR2 as FQGNSA. This CDR3 comprises 18 residues. V was pared by 4 bases and J by 1 base, with 10 bases of the junction left unmatched. CDR3 protein: CASSSPTSGKASYNEQFF. The CDR3 DNA follows: TGTGCCAGCAGCTCACCCACTAGCGGGAAGGCATCCTACAATGAGCAGTTCTTC.

The chain is built from TRBV6-5 and TRBJ2-1; 7 nucleotides line up with TRBD1. V lost 4 bases and J lost 4; bases outside the gene matches: 7. The CDR3 totals 15 residues. Germline loops: CDR1 MNHEY, CDR2 SVGAGI. CDR3 sequence reads: CASSSIQGLYNEQFF. CDR3 bases: TGTGCCAGCAGTTCTATACAGGGGCTTTACAATGAGCAGTTCTTC.

Only one count was recorded for this clone. The sample contains more than one DNA sequence encoding this CDR3. The V and J genes are TRBV5-6 and TRBJ2-1; possible D gene TRBD2, 6 bases. V lost 0 bases and J 10 bases, leaving 8 bases between the germline ends. The CDR3 has 12 residues. The germline V gene encodes CDR1 SGHDT and CDR2 YYEEEE. CDR3 sequence (DNA): TGTGCCAGCAGCTTGGTTGGGGGGGAGCAGTTCTTC. This codes for CASSLVGGEQFF.

The gene calls are TRBV5-5 and TRBJ1-1; no clear D gene. This CDR3 is 14 amino acids long. Per the germline V gene, CDR1 is SGHKS and CDR2 is YYEKEE (reference sequence). Trimming removed 3 bases at V and 1 base at J, with 10 bases between. CDR3 loop: CASSSLPGNTEAFF. The CDR3 DNA reads as TGTGCCAGCAGCTCACTCCCTGGGAACACTGAAGCTTTCTTT.

This clone was seen a few times. The genes are TRBV2 and TRBJ2-7, with 7 nucleotides matching TRBD2. CDR3 size: 15 residues. The J segment lost 5 bases and the V segment lost 3 bases, leaving 10 bases of the junction unmatched. Germline CDR1 and CDR2: SNHLY and FYNNEI. The CDR3 DNA follows: TGTGCCAGCAGTGAGGACTTTGCGGGAGCAGACGAGCAGTACTTC. Translating gives CASSEDFAGADEQYF.

Here the CDR3 DNA reads TGCGCCAGCAGTTCGCCTGAGCGGGTATACTCCTACAATGAGCAGTTCTTC. Protein sequence: CASSSPERVYSYNEQFF. The chain links TRBV5-1 to TRBJ2-1; tentatively, D is TRBD2 (6 bases). The CDR3 spans 17 residues. V was cut by 5 bases and J by 0 bases, with 18 bases left in between. Germline assignment: CDR1 SGHRS and CDR2 YFSETQ.

This clone was seen a few times. The chain joins TRBV29-1 to TRBJ1-1; possible D gene TRBD1, 5 bases. Trimming pared 8 bases from V and 6 bases from J, leaving 13 bases between. The CDR3 loop spans 11 amino acids. Germline lookup yields CDR1 SQVTM and CDR2 ANQGSEA. The CDR3 DNA reads TGCAGCTCTGGACATTCTTCTGAAGCTTTCTTT. Encoded protein: CSSGHSSEAFF.

This chain connects TRBV30 to TRBJ2-3; 11 nucleotides match TRBD1. After removal of 1 base from V and 3 bases from J, the junction contained 3 bases not matched to a gene. The CDR3 totals 15 residues. CDR1 is GTSNPN and CDR2 is SVGIG in the germline V gene (reference sequence). Here the CDR3 reads CAWSGGTGGTDTQYF. CDR3 sequence (DNA): TGTGCCTGGAGTGGCGGGACAGGGGGGACAGATACGCAGTATTTT.

This clone was seen a single time. The genes are TRBV29-1 and TRBJ1-4; the D gene is possibly TRBD1 (6 bases). In germline, CDR1 is SQVTM, CDR2 ANQGSEA. CDR3 length: 13 residues. The V and J ends lost 5 bases and 1 base respectively, with 8 bases between them. The CDR3 DNA sequence: TGCAGCGTTCAGGGACAAACTAATGAAAAACTGTTTTTT. It yields the protein CSVQGQTNEKLFF.

In DNA form, the CDR3 reads TGTGCCAGCAGTTACGGGCCAGAAGCTAACTATGGCTACACCTTC. Translated: CASSYGPEANYGYTF. The J gene is TRBJ1-2, the V gene TRBV6-6, with D unclear. V lost 2 bases and J lost 0, with 10 bases in between. CDR3 length: 15 amino acids. Germline-derived CDR1 and CDR2 are MNHNY and SVGAGI (reference sequence).

The V gene is TRBV13, the J gene TRBJ1-4, with D tentatively TRBD1 (5 bases). Trimming left V 5 bases short and J 5 bases short, with 15 bases between. Looked up from germline, CDR1 is PRHDT and CDR2 is FYEKMQ (reference sequence). CDR3 length: 15 residues. The CDR3 loop reads CASSLRSGPNEKLFF. DNA for the CDR3: TGTGCCAGCAGCCTAAGGTCAGGGCCCAATGAAAAACTGTTTTTT. The whole variable domain, remainder taken from reference TRBV13 and TRBJ1-4, is AAGVIQSPRHLIKEKRETATLKCYPIPRHDTVYWYQQGPGQDPQFLISFYEKMQSDKGSIPDRFSAQQFSDYHSELNMSSLELGDSALYFCASSLRSGPNEKLFFGSGTQLSVL.

The rearrangement links TRBV4-3 to TRBJ1-1, with D unresolved. This CDR3 is 15 amino acids long. Germline assignment: CDR1 LGHNA and CDR2 YSLEER. Trimming shortened V by 0 bases and J by 7 bases, and 15 bases separated the two germline ends. The CDR3 DNA reads TGCGCCAGCAGCCAAGAGAGGGTGTCATTTATTGAAGCTTTCTTT. Its translation is CASSQERVSFIEAFF.

This clone has only one observation. The V call is TRBV4-1, the J call TRBJ2-1; D is unclear. Germline loops: CDR1 MGHRA, CDR2 YSYEKL. V was pared by 1 base and J by 2 bases, with 15 bases between. The CDR3 covers 17 residues. In nucleotides, the CDR3 is TGCGCCAGCAGCCAAGGACGAGGCTCTTCGACCTACAATGAGCAGTTCTTC. Amino acid sequence: CASSQGRGSSTYNEQFF.

The chain employs TRBV7-2 and TRBJ2-7; D may be TRBD1 (6 bases). The CDR3 has 14 amino acids. The V and J ends lost 1 base and 5 bases respectively, with 12 bases between them. Germline assignment: CDR1 SGHTA and CDR2 FQGNSA. CDR3 sequence: CASSLGGLADEQYF. CDR3 sequence (DNA): TGTGCCAGCAGCTTAGGGGGGCTAGCCGACGAGCAGTACTTC.

The chain has TRBV11-3 and TRBJ2-1, with TRBD2 identical over 8 bases. Germline lookup yields CDR1 SGHNT and CDR2 YENEEA. Trimming removed 0 bases from V and 6 bases from J; junction bases left unmatched: 16. CDR3 length equals 19 residues. CDR3 amino acids: CASSLDGAGGGGFFNEQFF. The CDR3 DNA is TGTGCCAGCAGCTTAGATGGTGCCGGTGGCGGGGGGTTTTTCAATGAGCAGTTCTTC.

This clone was detected only a few times. This chain connects TRBV29-1 to TRBJ2-5; D possibly corresponds to TRBD2 (5 bases). Trimming took off 3 bases at V and 3 bases at J, with 8 bases between the two ends. From germline, CDR1 is SQVTM and CDR2 ANQGSEA. The CDR3 is 12 amino acids. The CDR3 region is CSVEVGEETQYF. Written as DNA, the CDR3 is TGCAGCGTTGAGGTCGGGGAAGAGACCCAGTACTTC.

The chain uses TRBV27 and TRBJ1-5; 8 positions agree with TRBD1. CDR3 length: 15 residues. Per germline, CDR1 MNHEY and CDR2 SMNVEV (reference sequence). V shed 6 bases, J shed 2 bases, and the junction held 6 bases outside the gene matches. The CDR3 coding sequence is TGTGCCAGCAGCGGACCAGGGGGCGGCAATCAGCCCCAGCATTTT. Amino acids: CASSGPGGGNQPQHF.

This chain links TRBV28 with TRBJ1-2; TRBD1 might be the D (5 bases). Germline V lookup: CDR1 MDHEN, CDR2 SYDVKM. This CDR3 contains 14 residues. With 5 bases removed from V and 8 bases from J, the gap between germline ends came to 18 bases. CDR3 sequence reads: CASSPSAGVEGYTF. As DNA, the CDR3 is TGTGCCAGCAGTCCCTCGGCGGGGGTGGAGGGCTACACCTTC.

This clone was observed a single time. This rearrangement joins TRBV7-2 to TRBJ2-7; 9 bases map to TRBD2. CDR1 is SGHTA, CDR2 FQGNSA, per germline. J lost 7 bases, V lost 6 bases, and 16 bases had no gene match. This CDR3 has 16 amino acids. CDR3 DNA: TGTGCCAGCAGAAATACCCAATTAGCGGGAGTAGGTGAGCAGTACTTC. Amino acids: CASRNTQLAGVGEQYF. The complete variable domain, with remaining parts taken from reference TRBV7-2 and TRBJ2-7, reads GAGVSQSPSNKVTEKGKDVELRCDPISGHTALYWYRQSLGQGLEFLIYFQGNSAPDKSGLPSDRFSAERTGGSVSTLTIQRTQQEDSAVYLCASRNTQLAGVGEQYFGPGTRLTVT.

The chain couples TRBV27 to TRBJ2-7; 11 nucleotides align to TRBD2. The CDR3 sequence is 15 residues long. Trimming cost V 8 bases and J 7 bases; bases outside gene matches: 13. Germline values: CDR1 MNHEY, CDR2 SMNVEV (reference sequence). The CDR3 region is CASEGLAGGTWEQYF. The CDR3 bases are TGTGCCAGCGAAGGTTTAGCGGGAGGGACCTGGGAGCAGTACTTC.

The chain employs TRBV27 and TRBJ1-2; D ambiguous. In germline, CDR1 is MNHEY, CDR2 SMNVEV (reference sequence). The CDR3 sequence is 11 residues long. V was clipped by 10 bases and J by 4 bases, with 10 bases between them. The CDR3 coding sequence is TGTGCCACCGGACGGGGCTATGGCTACACCTTC. Translating it yields CATGRGYGYTF.

The rearrangement links TRBV27 to TRBJ2-1; TRBD2 agrees at 8 bases. The CDR3 is made up of 13 amino acids. The germline V gene has CDR1 MNHEY and CDR2 SMNVEV (reference sequence). The ends lost 8 bases at V and 9 bases at J; junction bases unmatched: 9. This CDR3 is CASHSGSVGEQFF. The CDR3 DNA follows: TGTGCCAGCCACAGCGGGAGTGTCGGTGAGCAGTTCTTC.

The V gene is TRBV28, the J gene TRBJ2-7; TRBD1 matches at 7 bases. CDR1 and CDR2 (germline): MDHEN, SYDVKM. J lost 2 bases, V lost 2 bases, and 3 bases had no gene match. The CDR3 sequence is 14 residues long. CDR3 protein: CASSLRDRPYEQYF. CDR3 nucleotide sequence: TGTGCCAGCAGTTTACGGGACAGACCCTACGAGCAGTACTTC.

This rearrangement joins TRBV30 to TRBJ1-2; D call uncertain. Trimming cost V 2 bases and J 0 bases, with 13 bases left between them. The CDR3 covers 15 residues. Germline loops: CDR1 GTSNPN, CDR2 SVGIG (reference sequence). CDR3 DNA sequence: TGTGCCTGGAGTCAGCAGACTCTGTCTAACTATGGCTACACCTTC. Translation gives CAWSQQTLSNYGYTF.

This clone came up once. The chain employs TRBV28 and TRBJ2-2, with a tentative D call TRBD2 (6 bases). CDR3 length: 14 residues. The germline CDR1 and CDR2 sequences are MDHEN and SYDVKM. The germline V and J ends were trimmed by 8 bases and 4 bases, with 14 bases remaining between them. The CDR3 here is CASQTGDVTGELFF. The CDR3 bases are TGTGCCAGCCAAACGGGGGATGTCACCGGGGAGCTGTTTTTT.

This chain connects TRBV7-9 to TRBJ2-1; 7 nucleotides agree with TRBD2. Looked up from germline, CDR1 is SEHNR and CDR2 is FQNEAQ (reference sequence). CDR3 length equals 18 residues. Trimming cost V 3 bases and J 3 bases; bases outside gene matches: 14. DNA of the CDR3: TGTGCCAGCAGCTTCGGAAGGGGACTAAGCGGGAACTACAATGAGCAGTTCTTC. This translates into CASSFGRGLSGNYNEQFF. Drawing the rest from reference TRBV7-9 and TRBJ2-1, the complete variable domain is DTGVSQNPRHKITKRGQNVTFRCDPISEHNRLYWYRQTLGQGPEFLTYFQNEAQLEKSRLLSDRFSAERPKGSFSTLEIQRTEQGDSAMYLCASSFGRGLSGNYNEQFFGPGTRLTVL.

This sequence joins TRBV30 and TRBJ2-7, with D unclear. This CDR3 has 18 amino acids. In germline, CDR1 is GTSNPN, CDR2 SVGIG (reference sequence). The V and J ends lost 4 bases and 0 bases respectively, with 25 bases between them. The CDR3 protein is CAWTLRGWPTTSSYEQYF. For the CDR3, the DNA is TGTGCCTGGACCCTCCGAGGTTGGCCTACAACGAGCTCCTACGAGCAGTACTTC.